Listed below are T cell receptor beta chains from one sample, sequenced in a study of T cell changes during pregnancy in multiple sclerosis. The assay was immunoSEQ multiplex PCR, and TCRdb's table has in-frame clones only and misses some. The sample holds 30,000 to 45,000 clones; roughly 90% are singletons and the top ten take approximately 13%. The sequencing used CD8+ T cells from peripheral blood mononuclear cells, collected in the first trimester of pregnancy. These receptors came from a female donor with multiple sclerosis, enrolled in a pregnancy study. Both conserved end residues are part of each CDR3. Fields, in order: D gene, clone size, J gene, V gene, CDR3 DNA, CDR3 protein. A D gene is named only where the DNA matches it firmly. Rows give clone size only sometimes, using once, few, many, or a class for an expanded clone.

d_call: -
clone_size: -
j_call: TRBJ1-2
v_call: TRBV14
cdr3_nt: TGTGCCAGCAGCCAAGATGCAGGTGTCCAGACCAACTATGGCTACACCTTC
cdr3_aa: CASSQDAGVQTNYGYTF

d_call: TRBD2
clone_size: -
j_call: TRBJ2-7
v_call: TRBV7-9
cdr3_nt: TGTGCCAGCAGCACGTCTACTAGCGGCCTCTCCTACGAGCAGTACTTC
cdr3_aa: CASSTSTSGLSYEQYF

d_call: -
clone_size: -
j_call: TRBJ1-1
v_call: TRBV7-9
cdr3_nt: TGTGCCAGCAGCCCGGACTGGGTCGGTGATGAAGCTTTCTTT
cdr3_aa: CASSPDWVGDEAFF

d_call: -
clone_size: -
j_call: TRBJ1-4
v_call: TRBV7-9
cdr3_nt: TGTGCCAGCAGCTTAGAAGGTCTACAGAAAGGTCTGTTTTTT
cdr3_aa: CASSLEGLQKGLFF

d_call: -
clone_size: once
j_call: TRBJ2-2
v_call: TRBV5-4
cdr3_nt: TGTGCCAGCAGCTTGGGAGTAGCGTCTTGGGCGGGGGAGCTGTTTTTT
cdr3_aa: CASSLGVASWAGELFF

d_call: -
clone_size: -
j_call: TRBJ2-1
v_call: TRBV18
cdr3_nt: TGTGCCAGCTCACCACCGGAGGATGAGCAGTTCTTC
cdr3_aa: CASSPPEDEQFF

d_call: TRBD2
clone_size: -
j_call: TRBJ2-1
v_call: TRBV27
cdr3_nt: TGTGCCAGCAGTGTCGCCGGGGGGGCCGGTTACAATGAGCAGTTCTTC
cdr3_aa: CASSVAGGAGYNEQFF

d_call: -
clone_size: -
j_call: TRBJ1-2
v_call: TRBV25-1
cdr3_nt: TGTGCCAGCAGTGAATTTTTCGAGGGCTATGGCTACACCTTC
cdr3_aa: CASSEFFEGYGYTF

d_call: TRBD1
clone_size: -
j_call: TRBJ2-7
v_call: TRBV2
cdr3_nt: TGTGCCAGCAGGGAGACAGGGTCCTACGAGCAGTACTTC
cdr3_aa: CASRETGSYEQYF

d_call: -
clone_size: -
j_call: TRBJ2-1
v_call: TRBV9
cdr3_nt: TGTGCCAGCAGCGTGGGCTCCTCACCAACCCGACACAATGAGCAGTTCTTC
cdr3_aa: CASSVGSSPTRHNEQFF

d_call: TRBD2
clone_size: -
j_call: TRBJ2-1
v_call: TRBV6-5
cdr3_nt: TGTGCCAGCAGACTAGCGGAGGTGCAGTTCTTC
cdr3_aa: CASRLAEVQFF